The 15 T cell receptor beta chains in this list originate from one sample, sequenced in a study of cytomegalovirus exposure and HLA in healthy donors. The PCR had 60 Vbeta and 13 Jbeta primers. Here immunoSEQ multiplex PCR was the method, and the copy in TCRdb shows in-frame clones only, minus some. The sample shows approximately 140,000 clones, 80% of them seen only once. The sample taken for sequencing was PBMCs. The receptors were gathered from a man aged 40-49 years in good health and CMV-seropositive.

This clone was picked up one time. DNA for the CDR3: TGTGCCTGGAGAAAAGGCCTTCAGGGCGAGCAGTACTTC. It translates to CAWRKGLQGEQYF. The chain employs TRBV30 and TRBJ2-5, with TRBD1 as a possible D gene (5 bases). Near its end, the DNA agrees better with TRBJ2-7, so the J call may be wrong. This CDR3 contains 13 residues. Per the germline V gene, CDR1 is GTSNPN and CDR2 is SVGIG (reference sequence).

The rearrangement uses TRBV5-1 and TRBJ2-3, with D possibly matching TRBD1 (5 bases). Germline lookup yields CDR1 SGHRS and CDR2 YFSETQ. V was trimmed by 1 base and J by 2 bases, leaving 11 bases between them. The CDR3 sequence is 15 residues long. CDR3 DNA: TGCGCCAGCAGCTTGATGCAGGGAACCACAGATACGCAGTATTTT. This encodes CASSLMQGTTDTQYF.

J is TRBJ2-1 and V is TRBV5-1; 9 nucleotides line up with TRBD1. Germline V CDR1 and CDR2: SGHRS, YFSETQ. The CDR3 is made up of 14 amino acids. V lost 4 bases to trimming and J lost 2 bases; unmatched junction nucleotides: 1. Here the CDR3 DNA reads TGCGCCAGCAGCCGGGACAGGGCCTACAATGAGCAGTTCTTC. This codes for CASSRDRAYNEQFF.

In DNA, the CDR3 is TGTGCCAGTCGGTCAGGGCACTCCTACGAGCAGTACTTC. Its protein product is CASRSGHSYEQYF. The chain is built from TRBV19 and TRBJ2-7; possibly TRBD1 for D (5 bases). Germline V CDR1 and CDR2: LNHDA, SQIVND (reference sequence). The CDR3 extends over 13 amino acids. Trimming shortened V by 8 bases and J by 0 bases, and 11 bases separated the two germline ends.

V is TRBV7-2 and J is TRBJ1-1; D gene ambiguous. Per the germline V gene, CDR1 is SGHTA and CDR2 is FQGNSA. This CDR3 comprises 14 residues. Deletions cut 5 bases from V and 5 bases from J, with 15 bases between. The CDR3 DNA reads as TGTGCCAGCAGCCCCGGGAGCCCCGGGACTGAAGCTTTCTTT. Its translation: CASSPGSPGTEAFF.

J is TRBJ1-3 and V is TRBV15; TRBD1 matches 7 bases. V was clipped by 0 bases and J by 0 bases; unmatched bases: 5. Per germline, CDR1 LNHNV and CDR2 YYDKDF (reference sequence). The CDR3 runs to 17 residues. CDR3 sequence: CATSRDYGTDSGNTIYF. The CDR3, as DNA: TGTGCCACCAGCAGAGATTATGGGACAGACTCTGGAAACACCATATATTTT.

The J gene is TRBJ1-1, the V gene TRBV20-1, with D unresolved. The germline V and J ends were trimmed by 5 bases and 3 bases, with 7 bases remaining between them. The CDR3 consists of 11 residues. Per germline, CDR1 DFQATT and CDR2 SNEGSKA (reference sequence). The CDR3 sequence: CSAWGDTEAFF. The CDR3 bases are TGCAGTGCTTGGGGAGACACTGAAGCTTTCTTT.

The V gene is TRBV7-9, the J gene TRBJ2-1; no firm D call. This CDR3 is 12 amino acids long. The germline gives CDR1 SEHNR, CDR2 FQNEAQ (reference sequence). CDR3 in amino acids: CAVERLNNEQFF. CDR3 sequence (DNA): TGTGCGGTGGAAAGACTTAACAATGAGCAGTTCTTC.

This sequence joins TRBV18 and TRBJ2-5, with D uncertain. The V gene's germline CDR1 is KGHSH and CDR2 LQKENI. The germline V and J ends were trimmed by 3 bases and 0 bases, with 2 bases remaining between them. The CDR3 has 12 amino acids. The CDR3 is CASSPDQETQYF. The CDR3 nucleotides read TGTGCCAGCTCACCCGACCAAGAGACCCAGTACTTC. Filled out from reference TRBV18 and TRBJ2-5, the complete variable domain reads NAGVMQNPRHLVRRRGQEARLRCSPMKGHSHVYWYRQLPEEGLKFMVYLQKENIIDESGMPKERFSAEFPKEGPSILRIQQVVRGDSAAYFCASSPDQETQYFGPGTRLLVL.

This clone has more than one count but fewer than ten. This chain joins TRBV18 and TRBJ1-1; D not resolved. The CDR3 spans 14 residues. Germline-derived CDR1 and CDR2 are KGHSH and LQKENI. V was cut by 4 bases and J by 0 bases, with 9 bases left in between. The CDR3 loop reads CASSLTKVNTEAFF. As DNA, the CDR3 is TGTGCCAGCTCACTGACAAAGGTGAACACTGAAGCTTTCTTT.

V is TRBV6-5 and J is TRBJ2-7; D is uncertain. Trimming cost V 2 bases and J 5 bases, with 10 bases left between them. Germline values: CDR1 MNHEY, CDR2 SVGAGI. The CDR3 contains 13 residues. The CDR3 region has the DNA TGTGCCAGCAGTTACGGTCACCGAGACGAGCAGTACTTC. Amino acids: CASSYGHRDEQYF.

CDR3 protein: CASSSPQGMGGQPQHF. CDR3 sequence (DNA): TGTGCCAGCAGTTCACCCCAGGGGATGGGAGGGCAGCCCCAGCATTTT. The gene calls are TRBV28 and TRBJ1-5; TRBD1 is a possible D gene (6 bases). Trimming removed 4 bases from V and 7 bases from J, with 20 bases in between. CDR3 length equals 16 residues. CDR1 MDHEN and CDR2 SYDVKM come from the germline V gene.

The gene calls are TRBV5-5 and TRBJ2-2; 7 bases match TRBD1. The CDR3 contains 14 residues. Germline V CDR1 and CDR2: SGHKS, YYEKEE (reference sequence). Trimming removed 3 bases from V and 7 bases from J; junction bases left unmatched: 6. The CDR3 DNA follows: TGTGCCAGCAGCTATACAGGGGCAATCGGGGAGCTGTTTTTT. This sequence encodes CASSYTGAIGELFF.

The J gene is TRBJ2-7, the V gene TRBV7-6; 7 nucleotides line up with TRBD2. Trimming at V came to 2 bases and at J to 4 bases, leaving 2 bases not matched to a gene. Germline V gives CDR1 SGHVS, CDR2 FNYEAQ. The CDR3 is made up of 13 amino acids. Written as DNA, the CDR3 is TGTGCCAGCAGCTTACAGGGAGGGTACGAGCAGTACTTC. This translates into CASSLQGGYEQYF.

The CDR3 nucleotides are TGTGCCAGCAGCGACCTGTTGGAGGGTTATGGCTACACCTTC. Amino acids: CASSDLLEGYGYTF. The gene calls are TRBV6-5 and TRBJ1-2; D is unclear. The CDR3 has 14 residues. The germline V gene encodes CDR1 MNHEY and CDR2 SVGAGI. Deletions cut 6 bases from V and 5 bases from J, with 16 bases between.